This T cell receptor (beta chain) was sequenced during a study of CXCR3-negative and CXCR3-positive naive CD8 T cells. Turning to the study itself: Every library held about 1.5 +/- 0.3 million TRB reads, and the total came to approximately 140 million.

As concerns this clonotype: Its antigen is not identified.

CDR1 is SEHNR, CDR2 FQNEAQ, per germline (reference sequence). The CDR3 is made up of 16 amino acids. UMI-labeled TRB cDNA libraries were prepared by 5' RACE. One entry per CDR3 protein, without DNA, is what TCRdb gives after re-calling the 5' RACE reads. The sample data list approximately 90,000 distinct CDR3 sequences. Findings of the study overall: Naive cells positive for CXCR3 carried more hydrophobic TRB CDR3s than CXCR3-negative ones. For naive cells, CXCR3-negative and CXCR3-positive subsets had similar TRBV-TRBJ usage; for memory cells, usage differed. Diversity was high in both naive subsets and much lower in memory cells.

Specimen: naive CXCR3+ CD8+ T cells from blood. Subset: CD45RO-CCR7+CD27+CD95- naive CD8+ T cells expressing CXCR3 (TNR3+). This TCR derives from a human donor in good health. Some clones in this sample may be carry-over from other donors' samples. The rearrangement joins TRBV7-9 to TRBJ2-3; the D call of TRBD2 rests on TCRdb alone, since no DNA is present to check it. The CDR3 is CASSLAAGYSTDTQYF.